Listed here are 9 T cell receptor beta chains from one sample, sequenced in a study of T-cell memory formation after mild COVID-19. TCRdb called the 5' RACE reads again in MiXCR, with one record for every CDR3 protein. This repertoire shows hundreds of thousands of distinct CDR3 sequences, less than 25% found once; its top ten account for around 8.1%. Sequencing was done on a sample of PBMCs or a T cell subset sorted from them (not recorded which). All receptors come from an adult woman who had mild COVID-19 (a few samples of this study predate the infection). Cell type and time point are not known.

The V and J genes are TRBV7-9 and TRBJ2-1; no reliable D call. The CDR3 covers 16 residues. V lost 3 bases and J lost 0, with 12 bases in between. The germline gives CDR1 SEHNR, CDR2 FQNEAQ (reference sequence). In nucleotides, the CDR3 is TGTGCCAGCAGCTTCCAGCCCGCCAGCTCCTACAATGAGCAGTTCTTC. This gives the protein CASSFQPASSYNEQFF.

With respect to this clonotype: The junction departs from germline at one end; a sequencing error may be responsible. The rearrangement links TRBV9 to TRBJ2-5; D is perhaps TRBD2 (6 bases). The germline gives CDR1 SGDLS, CDR2 YYNGEE. CDR3 length equals 14 residues. CDR3 amino acids: CASSAGGTGETQYF. The CDR3 region has the DNA TGTGCCAGCAGTGCCGGCGGGACCGGGGAGACACAGTACTTC.

CDR3 nucleotide sequence: TGTGCCAGCAGCCTTACAACGGTGGACGTTCTGGGCACTGAAGCTTTCTTT. Translation: CASSLTTVDVLGTEAFF. This chain connects TRBV7-8 to TRBJ1-1; D unclear. The CDR3 extends over 17 amino acids. V was clipped by 5 bases and J by 4 bases, with 23 bases between them. Germline assignment: CDR1 SGHVS and CDR2 FQNEAQ.

This clonotype has a count of ten or more. V gene TRBV7-3 combines with J gene TRBJ2-3, with D tentatively TRBD1 (5 bases). The CDR3 has 14 residues. Germline V lookup: CDR1 SGHTA, CDR2 FQGTGA. V dropped 2 bases and J dropped 2 bases, with 8 bases sitting between them. Written as DNA, the CDR3 is TGTGCCAGCAGCTTAGAAGGGGCCACAGATACGCAGTATTTT. Amino acid sequence: CASSLEGATDTQYF.

This clonotype was seen more than once but under ten times. The chain recombines TRBV15 with TRBJ2-7; possibly TRBD1 for D (5 bases). The CDR3 totals 13 residues. V lost 6 bases and J 2 bases, leaving 11 bases between the germline ends. The V gene's germline CDR1 is LNHNV and CDR2 YYDKDF (reference sequence). CDR3 amino acids: CATRSDSAYEQYF. The CDR3 bases are TGTGCCACCAGGTCCGACAGCGCCTACGAGCAGTACTTC.

The chain recombines TRBV3-1 with TRBJ2-7, with D perhaps TRBD2 (5 bases). This CDR3 comprises 15 residues. The V gene's germline CDR1 is LGHDT and CDR2 YNNKEL (reference sequence). Trimming removed 1 base at V and 2 bases at J, with 12 bases between. The CDR3 loop is CASSQVSLAPYEQYF. The CDR3 nucleotides are TGTGCCAGCAGCCAAGTCAGTCTAGCCCCCTACGAGCAGTACTTC.

CDR3 sequence: CSVEDPLGRGNTIYF. CDR3 bases: TGCAGCGTTGAAGACCCATTGGGGCGAGGAAACACCATATATTTT. The chain carries TRBV29-1 and TRBJ1-3; a weak D match, TRBD1 (5 bases). The CDR3 spans 15 residues. Trimming stripped 0 bases from V and 4 bases from J, with 13 bases between. Looked up from germline, CDR1 is SQVTM and CDR2 is ANQGSEA.

The J gene is TRBJ1-1, the V gene TRBV4-1; D is perhaps TRBD1 (5 bases). This CDR3 region has 16 residues. CDR1 is MGHRA and CDR2 is YSYEKL in the germline V gene. Trimming removed 1 base from V and 2 bases from J, with 14 bases in between. CDR3 in DNA: TGCGCCAGCAGCCAAGGGGTTGGCAGGACAAACACTGAAGCTTTCTTT. Amino acid sequence: CASSQGVGRTNTEAFF.

This clonotype has more than one count but fewer than ten. The chain carries TRBV12-3 or TRBV12-4 and TRBJ2-1; 8 bases align to TRBD2. CDR3 length equals 12 residues. The trim removed 3 bases at V and 14 bases at J, leaving 6 bases unmatched. The CDR3 DNA sequence: TGTGCCAGCAGTTTTTTGTGGCGGGAGGAGTTCTTC. It encodes CASSFLWREEFF.